One and the same sample provided the 27 T cell receptor beta chains below, sequenced in a study of CD8 T cells in ankylosing spondylitis. Each CDR3 protein is one row after TCRdb ran MiXCR on the 5' RACE reads. The sample lists 10,000 to 15,000 distinct CDR3 sequences, more than 2.5% occurring once. Sequenced sample: blood, either unsorted or a sorted T cell fraction (not recorded which). The receptors originated from a male donor with ankylosing spondylitis or in good health (not recorded which).

This clonotype occurred many times. V is TRBV9 and J is TRBJ1-5; D gene ambiguous. V shed 1 base and J shed 2 bases, with 10 bases lying between them. This CDR3 is built from 15 residues. The germline V gene has CDR1 SGDLS and CDR2 YYNGEE. CDR3 DNA sequence: TGTGCCAGCAGCGTAACGGGCAGTGGCAATCAGCCCCAGCATTTT. This translates into CASSVTGSGNQPQHF.

This clonotype was found many times. The chain recombines TRBV9 with TRBJ2-3; TRBD2 matches 8 bases. The germline gives CDR1 SGDLS, CDR2 YYNGEE. This CDR3 region has 14 residues. V was pared by 0 bases and J by 7 bases, with 4 bases of the junction left unmatched. CDR3 sequence: CASSVAGGPNTQYF. In DNA form, the CDR3 reads TGTGCCAGCAGCGTAGCGGGAGGGCCGAATACGCAGTATTTT.

This clonotype occurred many times. The chain carries TRBV9 and TRBJ2-1; TRBD2 agrees at 12 bases. Unmatched junction bases numbered 2, after V lost 2 bases and J lost 2 bases. The CDR3 is 16 amino acids. CDR1 and CDR2 from the germline V gene are SGDLS and YYNGEE. CDR3 residues: CASSVASGGAYNEQFF. The CDR3 region has the DNA TGTGCCAGCAGCGTTGCTAGCGGGGGGGCCTACAATGAGCAGTTCTTC.

In this sample, this clonotype turned up many times. The chain links TRBV9 to TRBJ2-7; D remains ambiguous. CDR1 is SGDLS, CDR2 YYNGEE, per germline. V lost 7 bases to trimming and J lost 3 bases, with 8 bases between them. The CDR3 extends over 11 amino acids. The CDR3 region is CASADDYEQYF. CDR3 DNA: TGTGCCAGCGCGGACGACTACGAGCAGTACTTC.

This clonotype was recorded many times. The genes are TRBV9 and TRBJ1-2, with 9 bases identical to TRBD1. Germline trimming cut 5 bases from V and 4 bases from J; bases unmatched to any gene: 9. The CDR3 spans 15 residues. The germline CDR1 and CDR2 sequences are SGDLS and YYNGEE. The CDR3 coding sequence is TGTGCCAGCAGGCGCCCCGGGACAGGGACCTATGGCTACACCTTC. Its translation: CASRRPGTGTYGYTF.

In its sample, this clonotype was seen many times. The chain combines TRBV9 with TRBJ2-7; D is perhaps TRBD2 (5 bases). Germline V gene data show CDR1 as SGDLS and CDR2 as YYNGEE. The CDR3 is made up of 13 amino acids. V gave up 6 bases and J gave up 5 bases, with 15 bases separating them. CDR3 amino acids: CASTPGLGDEQYF. CDR3 coding DNA: TGTGCCAGCACCCCAGGTCTCGGGGACGAGCAGTACTTC.

This clonotype was observed at least ten times. The CDR3 nucleotides are TGTGCCAGCAGCGTAGGGCCCGATGGGGGCGATCAGCCCCAGCATTTT. It is translated as CASSVGPDGGDQPQHF. This chain links TRBV9 with TRBJ1-5; possibly TRBD1 for D (6 bases). CDR1 is SGDLS, CDR2 YYNGEE, per germline. The CDR3 spans 16 residues. The V gene lost 0 bases and the J gene lost 5 bases, with 15 bases spanning the gap.

This clonotype was recorded many times. The V call is TRBV9, the J call TRBJ1-2; D is perhaps TRBD1 (5 bases). The V and J ends lost 4 bases and 7 bases respectively, with 17 bases between them. This CDR3 is 14 amino acids long. Germline assignment: CDR1 SGDLS and CDR2 YYNGEE. CDR3 bases: TGTGCCAGCAGCCCCCGAGGATGGGGCGGTGGCTACACCTTC. Protein sequence: CASSPRGWGGGYTF.

Many counts were recorded for this clonotype. This sequence joins TRBV9 and TRBJ2-7; TRBD2 matches 7 bases. The V and J ends lost 3 bases and 3 bases, in that order; junction bases with no gene match: 9. Germline CDR1 reads SGDLS; CDR2 reads YYNGEE. The CDR3 is made up of 15 amino acids. CDR3 sequence: CASSASTSAGYEQYF. Written as DNA, the CDR3 is TGTGCCAGCAGCGCCTCCACTAGCGCCGGCTACGAGCAGTACTTC. Variable domain in full (rest from reference TRBV9 and TRBJ2-7): DSGVTQTPKHLITATGQRVTLRCSPRSGDLSVYWYQQSLDQGLQFLIQYYNGEERAKGNILERFSAQQFPDLHSELNLSSLELGDSALYFCASSASTSAGYEQYFGPGTRLTVT.

This clonotype was recorded at least ten times. The chain uses TRBV9 and TRBJ2-5; 10 bases fit TRBD2. Per the germline V gene, CDR1 is SGDLS and CDR2 is YYNGEE. The CDR3 sequence is 15 residues long. Trimming cost V 0 bases and J 3 bases; bases outside gene matches: 2. The CDR3 here is CASSVASGREETQYF. The CDR3 bases are TGTGCCAGCAGCGTAGCTAGCGGGAGAGAAGAGACCCAGTACTTC. The complete variable domain, with remaining parts taken from reference TRBV9 and TRBJ2-5, reads DSGVTQTPKHLITATGQRVTLRCSPRSGDLSVYWYQQSLDQGLQFLIQYYNGEERAKGNILERFSAQQFPDLHSELNLSSLELGDSALYFCASSVASGREETQYFGPGTRLLVL.

This clonotype has ten or more counts. The DNA for the CDR3 is TGTGCCAGCAGCGCGAGAACTGACAATGAGCAGTTCTTC. It translates to CASSARTDNEQFF. The chain joins TRBV9 to TRBJ2-1, with no clear D. The germline V gene encodes CDR1 SGDLS and CDR2 YYNGEE. Deletions cut 3 bases from V and 5 bases from J, with 9 bases between. CDR3 size: 13 residues.

This clonotype appeared many times. The chain has TRBV9 and TRBJ2-6, with D unclear. Germline CDR1 is SGDLS and CDR2 is YYNGEE. Deletions cut 4 bases from V and 0 bases from J, with 8 bases between. This CDR3 has 15 amino acids. The CDR3 loop is CASSKMGSGANVLTF. The CDR3 bases are TGTGCCAGCAGCAAGATGGGCTCTGGGGCCAACGTCCTGACTTTC.

Ten or more counts support this clonotype. The gene calls are TRBV9 and TRBJ2-3, with D unresolved. Germline assignment: CDR1 SGDLS and CDR2 YYNGEE. V gave up 0 bases and J gave up 1 base, with 9 bases separating them. The length of the CDR3 is 15 residues. CDR3 sequence: CASSVVGYGTDTQYF. CDR3 DNA: TGTGCCAGCAGCGTAGTGGGGTATGGCACAGATACGCAGTATTTT.

This clonotype ranks as medium-sized. The chain recombines TRBV21-1 with TRBJ2-7; the table names TRBD1, a call not compared with the DNA. TRBV21-1 is a pseudogene locus. This CDR3 is 16 amino acids long. CDR3 region: CASIPPGLPEGYEQYF. CDR3 nucleotide sequence: TGTGCCAGCATCCCCCCCGGGCTCCCTGAGGGATACGAGCAGTACTTC.

This clonotype was observed at least ten times. The CDR3 DNA follows: TGTGCCAGCAGCGCCGACCCAGGGGGTACGGATTCACCCCTCCACTTT. The encoded protein is CASSADPGGTDSPLHF. The V and J genes are TRBV9 and TRBJ1-6, with TRBD1 identical over 7 bases. The CDR3 contains 16 residues. Germline-derived CDR1 and CDR2 are SGDLS and YYNGEE. The junction had 11 bases not matched to a gene; V was cut back by 3 bases and J by 8 bases. Filled out from reference TRBV9 and TRBJ1-6, the complete variable domain reads DSGVTQTPKHLITATGQRVTLRCSPRSGDLSVYWYQQSLDQGLQFLIQYYNGEERAKGNILERFSAQQFPDLHSELNLSSLELGDSALYFCASSADPGGTDSPLHFGNGTRLTVT.

By sample fraction, this clonotype is medium-sized (0.01 to 0.1%). The chain uses TRBV9 and TRBJ2-7; weak D call: TRBD2 (6 bases). The CDR3 runs 15 residues. The V gene's germline CDR1 is SGDLS and CDR2 YYNGEE. The V gene lost 5 bases and the J gene lost 4 bases, with 19 bases spanning the gap. The CDR3 sequence is CASSPQLGSSYEQYF. Written as DNA, the CDR3 is TGTGCCAGCAGTCCCCAGCTCGGGAGTAGTTACGAGCAGTACTTC.

This clonotype has at least ten counts. V usage is TRBV9 and J usage is TRBJ1-6; D is perhaps TRBD1 (5 bases). Trimming shortened V by 4 bases and J by 7 bases, and 15 bases separated the two germline ends. The germline CDR1 and CDR2 sequences are SGDLS and YYNGEE. The CDR3 has 15 amino acids. In DNA form, the CDR3 reads TGTGCCAGCAGCCCGAGGGACTTGGCGAATTCACCCCTCCACTTT. This codes for CASSPRDLANSPLHF.

At least ten counts were recorded for this clonotype. The V and J genes are TRBV9 and TRBJ2-7; D is unclear. Germline V CDR1 and CDR2: SGDLS, YYNGEE. The CDR3 is made up of 14 amino acids. With 3 bases removed from V and 0 bases from J, the gap between germline ends came to 10 bases. The CDR3 bases are TGTGCCAGCAGCGCCCGCTTGCCCTCCTACGAGCAGTACTTC. As protein: CASSARLPSYEQYF.

This clonotype was recorded many times. The chain recombines TRBV9 with TRBJ2-1, with a possible D match to TRBD2 (6 bases). Per germline, CDR1 SGDLS and CDR2 YYNGEE. The CDR3 runs to 15 residues. The V and J ends lost 3 bases and 10 bases respectively, with 20 bases between them. CDR3 in amino acids: CASSGIPGPREEQFF. The CDR3 nucleotides read TGTGCCAGCAGCGGAATACCGGGACCCCGGGAGGAGCAGTTCTTC.

This clonotype was counted many times. This rearrangement joins TRBV9 to TRBJ2-3; D may be TRBD2 (5 bases). The CDR3 length is 13 residues. V was trimmed by 3 bases and J by 9 bases, leaving 14 bases between them. The germline gives CDR1 SGDLS, CDR2 YYNGEE. The CDR3 is CASSALGSQTQYF. The CDR3 DNA is TGTGCCAGCAGCGCACTGGGGAGCCAGACGCAGTATTTT.

This clonotype was counted many times. The chain employs TRBV9 and TRBJ2-1, with D tentatively TRBD1 (6 bases). The CDR3 totals 14 residues. Trimming took 0 bases from V and 9 from J, leaving 13 bases between them. Per the germline V gene, CDR1 is SGDLS and CDR2 is YYNGEE. Here the CDR3 DNA reads TGTGCCAGCAGCGTAGTAGGGGGACGGGCTGAGCAGTTCTTC. This codes for CASSVVGGRAEQFF. Together with reference TRBV9 and TRBJ2-1, the CDR3 gives the full variable domain: DSGVTQTPKHLITATGQRVTLRCSPRSGDLSVYWYQQSLDQGLQFLIQYYNGEERAKGNILERFSAQQFPDLHSELNLSSLELGDSALYFCASSVVGGRAEQFFGPGTRLTVL.

Many counts were recorded for this clonotype. As DNA, the CDR3 is TGTGCCAGCAGCAAATCGACGACAAGTTATAATTCACCCCTCCACTTT. Translating gives CASSKSTTSYNSPLHF. This chain links TRBV21-1 with TRBJ1-6. TRBV21-1 is a known pseudogene. This CDR3 is built from 16 residues.

Many counts were recorded for this clonotype. The chain's CDR3 is CASSGTGVTEAFF. The CDR3 nucleotides read TGTGCCAGCAGCGGGACAGGGGTAACTGAAGCTTTCTTT. V usage is TRBV9 and J usage is TRBJ1-1; 9 positions match TRBD1. Germline V gives CDR1 SGDLS, CDR2 YYNGEE. Trimming cost V 3 bases and J 5 bases; bases outside gene matches: 2. The CDR3 is made up of 13 amino acids.

This clonotype was recorded at least ten times. The rearrangement uses TRBV9 and TRBJ1-2; D is possibly TRBD1 (6 bases). The CDR3 contains 15 residues. The V end was cut by 0 bases, the J end by 1 base, with 10 bases between. Germline-derived CDR1 and CDR2 are SGDLS and YYNGEE. The CDR3 DNA follows: TGTGCCAGCAGCGTAGAGGGGGGGTTTAACTATGGCTACACCTTC. This gives the protein CASSVEGGFNYGYTF.

This clonotype was recorded at least ten times. The gene calls are TRBV9 and TRBJ1-4; no reliable D call. Trimming removed 0 bases at V and 4 bases at J, with 10 bases between. Germline lookup yields CDR1 SGDLS and CDR2 YYNGEE. This CDR3 is 15 amino acids long. The CDR3 region has the DNA TGTGCCAGCAGCGTAGGGTCCGGCTTTAATGAAAAACTGTTTTTT. Its protein is CASSVGSGFNEKLFF. The full variable domain, in which reference TRBV9 and TRBJ1-4 provide the parts outside the CDR3, is DSGVTQTPKHLITATGQRVTLRCSPRSGDLSVYWYQQSLDQGLQFLIQYYNGEERAKGNILERFSAQQFPDLHSELNLSSLELGDSALYFCASSVGSGFNEKLFFGSGTQLSVL.

This clonotype was detected ten times or more. The V call is TRBV9, the J call TRBJ1-2; TRBD1 aligns across 8 bases. Germline CDR1 reads SGDLS; CDR2 reads YYNGEE. This CDR3 is built from 14 residues. J was trimmed by 4 bases and V by 3 bases; bases with no gene match: 5. CDR3 in DNA: TGTGCCAGCAGCGCTGGACAGGGTAGCTATGGCTACACCTTC. It codes for CASSAGQGSYGYTF.

This clonotype was observed many times. One junction end does not reproduce the germline sequence, and a read error may be involved. The chain is built from TRBV9 and TRBJ2-3, with 11 bases matching TRBD2. Germline V gene sequence: CDR1 SGDLS, CDR2 YYNGEE. The CDR3 contains 17 residues. The CDR3 protein is CASNVDSGLAGTDTQYF. The CDR3 bases are TGTGCCAGCAACGTAGATTCGGGACTAGCGGGCACAGATACGCAGTATTTT.